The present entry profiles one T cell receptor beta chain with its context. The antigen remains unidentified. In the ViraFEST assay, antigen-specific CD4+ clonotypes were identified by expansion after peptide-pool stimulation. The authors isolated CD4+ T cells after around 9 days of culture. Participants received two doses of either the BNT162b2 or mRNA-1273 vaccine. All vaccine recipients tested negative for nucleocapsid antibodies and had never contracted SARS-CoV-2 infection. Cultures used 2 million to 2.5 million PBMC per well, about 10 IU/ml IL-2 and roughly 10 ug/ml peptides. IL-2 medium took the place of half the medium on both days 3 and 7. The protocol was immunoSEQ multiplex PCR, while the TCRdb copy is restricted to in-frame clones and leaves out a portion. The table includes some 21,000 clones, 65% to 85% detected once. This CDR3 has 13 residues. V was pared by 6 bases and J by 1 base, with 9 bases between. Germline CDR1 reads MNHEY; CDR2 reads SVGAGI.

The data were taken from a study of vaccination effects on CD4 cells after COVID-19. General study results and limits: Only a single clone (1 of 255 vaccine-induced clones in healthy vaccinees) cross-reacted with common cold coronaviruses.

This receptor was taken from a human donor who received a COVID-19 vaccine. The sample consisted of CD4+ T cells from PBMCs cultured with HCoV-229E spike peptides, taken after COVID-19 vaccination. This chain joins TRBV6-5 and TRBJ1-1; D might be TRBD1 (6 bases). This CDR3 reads CASSWGQNTEAFF. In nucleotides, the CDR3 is TGTGCCAGCAGCTGGGGACAGAACACTGAAGCTTTCTTT.